This T cell receptor (beta chain) derives from a study of CD4+ T cells in melanoma (dated by TCRdb to 2022 to 2024). Regarding the complete study: Neoantigen-specific CD4+ T cells in human melanoma were investigated in the study. Overall study outcomes, separate from this receptor: Neoantigen-specific CD4+ T cells in melanoma were reported to show diverse differentiation states. The report described a correlation between neoantigen-specific CD4+ T cells and the function of CD8+ T cells, macrophages and B cells.

Receptor amplification or capture employed the immunoSEQ multiplex PCR assay. This immuneACCESS table, as held by TCRdb, lists in-frame sequences with V and J called but not all clones. Of the missing ones, under half trace to an unresolved V gene in checked studies; the others have no known cause. The sample table records 140,000 or so clones; about 90% of these occur just once. The ten largest make up roughly 1.4% of the sample. As regards this clone: Its antigen remains unidentified. No base-level quality is on record; no much larger clone is a single base apart.

Donors were patients with melanoma. The sequence derives from a human donor with melanoma.

The bases are TGTGCCAGCAGCTTAGGCGGGGTTAGCACAGATACGCAGTATTTT. Its translation reads: CASSLGGVSTDTQYF. The V and J genes are TRBV11-3 and TRBJ2-3, with TRBD2 as a weak D call on 6 bases. Including the terminal cysteine and phenylalanine, the CDR3 comprises 15 residues. CDR3 DNA is the only sequence kept; it has 45 bases, read in frame from the first base. CDR1 and CDR2 (SGHNT, YENEEA) derive from the germline V gene. V is shortened by 1 base, J by 0 bases, and the region joining them spans 8 bases.